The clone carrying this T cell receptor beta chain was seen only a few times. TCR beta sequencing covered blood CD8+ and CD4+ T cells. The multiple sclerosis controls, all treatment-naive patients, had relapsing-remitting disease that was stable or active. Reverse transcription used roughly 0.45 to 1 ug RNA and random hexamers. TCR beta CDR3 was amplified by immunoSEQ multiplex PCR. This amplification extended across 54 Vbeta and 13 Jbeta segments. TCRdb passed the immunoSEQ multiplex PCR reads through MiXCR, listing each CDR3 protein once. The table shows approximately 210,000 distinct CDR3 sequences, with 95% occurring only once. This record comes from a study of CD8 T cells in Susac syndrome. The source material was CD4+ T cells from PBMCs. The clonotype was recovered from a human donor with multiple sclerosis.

The CDR3 sequence is CASSSLRSSYNEQFF. CDR3 coding DNA: TGTGCCAGCAGTTCCCTGAGGTCCTCCTACAATGAGCAGTTCTTC. V gene TRBV27 combines with J gene TRBJ2-1; the D is unclear. V lost 4 bases, J lost 0 bases, and 10 bases lay in between. The CDR3 sequence is 15 residues long. Germline assignment: CDR1 MNHEY and CDR2 SMNVEV (reference sequence).